This T cell receptor beta chain was identified in a study of blood T cell repertoires in COVID-19. Repertoires were generated with immunoSEQ multiplex PCR, while TCRdb's copy carries only in-frame clones and drops some. The sample has fewer than 200,000 clones, approximately 87% seen once. Material: peripheral blood. The receptor was isolated from a woman under 30 who had recovered from COVID-19.

CDR3 region: CASSPIYTGGRNEQYF. The CDR3 DNA is TGTGCCAGCTCACCAATATATACAGGGGGAAGAAACGAGCAGTACTTC. This sequence joins TRBV18 and TRBJ2-7; 8 bases are a match to TRBD1. V lost 2 bases and J lost 5; bases outside the gene matches: 11. Germline V gene data show CDR1 as KGHSH and CDR2 as LQKENI. This CDR3 spans 16 amino acids.